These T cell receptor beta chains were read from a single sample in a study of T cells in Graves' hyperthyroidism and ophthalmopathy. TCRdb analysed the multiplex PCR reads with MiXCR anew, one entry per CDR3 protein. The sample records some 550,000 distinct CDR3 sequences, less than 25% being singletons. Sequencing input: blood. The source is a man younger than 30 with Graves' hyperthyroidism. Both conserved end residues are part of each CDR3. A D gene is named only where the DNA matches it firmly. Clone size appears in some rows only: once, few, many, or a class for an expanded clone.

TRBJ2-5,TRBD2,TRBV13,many,TGTGCCAGCAGCTTAGCATGGACTAGCGGGCAAGAGACCCAGTACTTC,CASSLAWTSGQETQYF
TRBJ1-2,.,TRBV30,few,TGTGCCTGGAGTGTAGGTCCAGGGCACTACACCTTC,CAWSVGPGHYTF
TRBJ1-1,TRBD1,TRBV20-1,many,TGCAGTGCTCAGGAACAGGGGGCCGACACTGAAGCTTTCTTT,CSAQEQGADTEAFF
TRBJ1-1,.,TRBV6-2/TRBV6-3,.,TGTGCCAGCAGCGAACGAGTAGCCGGGGCGAAGGCTTTCTTT,CASSERVAGAKAFF
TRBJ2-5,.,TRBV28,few,TGTGCCAGCAGTTCCACAGGGAGGAAGGAGACCCAGTACTTC,CASSSTGRKETQYF
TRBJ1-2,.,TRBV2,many,TGTGCCAGCCTCCCGGGGAGGGACTATGGCTACACCTTC,CASLPGRDYGYTF
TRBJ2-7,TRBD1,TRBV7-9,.,TGTGCCAGCAGCTTAGGGGACAGGGTATTCGAGCAGTACTTC,CASSLGDRVFEQYF
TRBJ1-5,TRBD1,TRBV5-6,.,TGTGCCAGCCGCCTCAGGGGGAGCAATCAGCCCCAGCATTTT,CASRLRGSNQPQHF
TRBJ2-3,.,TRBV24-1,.,TGTGCCACCCAGGGGGGAGCAAATACGCAGTATTTT,CATQGGANTQYF
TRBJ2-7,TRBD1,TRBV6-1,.,TGTGCCAGCAAGGGACAGGGGTACGAGCAGTACTTC,CASKGQGYEQYF
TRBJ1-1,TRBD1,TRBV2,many,TGTGCCAGCAGGGTACACAGGGGTGAGGCTTTCTTT,CASRVHRGEAFF
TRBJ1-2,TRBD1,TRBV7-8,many,TGTGCCAGCAGCGCCCACGTAGGGGGCTACTATGGCTACACCTTC,CASSAHVGGYYGYTF
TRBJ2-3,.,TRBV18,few,TGTGCCAGCTCACCACCGTCGGGAGCGACGCAGTATTTT,CASSPPSGATQYF
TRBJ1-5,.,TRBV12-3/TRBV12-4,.,TGTGCCAGCAGCCCTCAAGTGGACACAAGCAATCAGCCCCAGCATTTT,CASSPQVDTSNQPQHF
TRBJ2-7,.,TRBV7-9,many,TGTGCCAGCAGCCACACCAGTTCTTACGAGCAGTACTTC,CASSHTSSYEQYF
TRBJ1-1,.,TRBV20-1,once,TGCAGTGCTAGAGGTTCTTCGGGGGGGAGGGACACTGAAGCTTTCTTT,CSARGSSGGRDTEAFF
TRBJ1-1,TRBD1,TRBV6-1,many,TGTGCCAGCAGTGCACAGGGGGGGAACACTGAAGCTTTCTTT,CASSAQGGNTEAFF
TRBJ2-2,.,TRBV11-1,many,TGTGCCAGCCTCCCCGGGGGCACCCCGAACACCGGGGAGCTGTTTTTT,CASLPGGTPNTGELFF
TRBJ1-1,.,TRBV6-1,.,TGTGCCAGCACCCAAGGATGGGGAGACACTGAAGCTTTCTTT,CASTQGWGDTEAFF
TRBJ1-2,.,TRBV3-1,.,TGTGCCAGCAGCCAAGGGCCCGGCAGGTCTGGCTACACCTTC,CASSQGPGRSGYTF
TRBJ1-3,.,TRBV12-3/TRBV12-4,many,TGTGCCAACCCCGGAGAGATCGAAAGGGACAAGTCTGGAAACACCATATATTTT,CANPGEIERDKSGNTIYF
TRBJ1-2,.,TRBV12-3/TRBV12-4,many,TGTGCCAGCAGTTTTGGCAGGGGATTTGGCTACACCTTC,CASSFGRGFGYTF
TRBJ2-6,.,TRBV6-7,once,TGTGCCAGCAGTCACCTCTGGGCCCGGCTCAGGAATGGGGCCAACGTCCTGACTTTC,CASSHLWARLRNGANVLTF
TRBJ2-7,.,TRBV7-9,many,TGTGCCAGCAGCTTAGTTGGGGAGAGCTCCTACGAGCAGTACTTC,CASSLVGESSYEQYF
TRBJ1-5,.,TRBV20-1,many,TGCAGTGCTAGTAGGGGACTTCTAGAGCCCCAGCATTTT,CSASRGLLEPQHF
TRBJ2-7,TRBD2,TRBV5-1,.,TGCGCCAGCGCGATTACGGGGGGGTACGAGCAGTACTTC,CASAITGGYEQYF
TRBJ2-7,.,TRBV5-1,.,TGCGCCAGCAGCTTTACAGGCTCCGCAACCTACGAGCAGTACTTC,CASSFTGSATYEQYF
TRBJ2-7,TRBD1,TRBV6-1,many,TGTGCCAGCAAGAGGGGACAGGGAAGCTCCTACGAGCAGTACTTC,CASKRGQGSSYEQYF
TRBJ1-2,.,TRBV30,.,TGTGCCTGGAGCCCATTGAACTATGGCTACACGTTC,CAWSPLNYGYTF
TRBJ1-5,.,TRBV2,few,TGTGCCAGCAGTGAAAAAGGGAGAGGCAATCAGCCCCAGCATTTT,CASSEKGRGNQPQHF
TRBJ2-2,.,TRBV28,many,TGTGCCAGCAGTCGACGCGGGGCTATCCTTCCGGAGCTGTTTTTT,CASSRRGAILPELFF
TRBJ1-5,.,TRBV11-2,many,TGTGCCAGCAGCTTGGGAGATAGTTCGGGGGGCCTCGGACAGCCCCAGCATTTT,CASSLGDSSGGLGQPQHF
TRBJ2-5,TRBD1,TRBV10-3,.,TGTGCCATCAGTGAGTGGCAGGGGGATTTGGAGACCCAGTACTTC,CAISEWQGDLETQYF
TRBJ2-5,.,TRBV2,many,TGTGCCAGCAGCTGGAGGCGGGACGTGAGGGAGACCCAGTACTTC,CASSWRRDVRETQYF
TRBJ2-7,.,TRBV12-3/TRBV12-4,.,TGTGCCAGCAGTGAATACGGGGCGGCCTACGAGCAGTACTTC,CASSEYGAAYEQYF
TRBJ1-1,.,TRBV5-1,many,TGCGCCAGCAGCTCCGGGGGATTCACTGAAGCTTTCTTT,CASSSGGFTEAFF
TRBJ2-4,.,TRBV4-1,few,TGCGCCAGCAGCCCCTTCTGGAATACCAAAAACATTCAGTACTTC,CASSPFWNTKNIQYF
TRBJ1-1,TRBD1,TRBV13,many,TGTGCCAGCAGCTTAAGGGACAGTGAAGCTTTCTTT,CASSLRDSEAFF
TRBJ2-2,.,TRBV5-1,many,TGTGCCAGCAGTCTGAACACCGGGGAGCTGTTTTTT,CASSLNTGELFF
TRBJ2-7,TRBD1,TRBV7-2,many,TGTGCCAGCAGCTTACCGGGACAGGAAGGCTACGAGCAGTACTTC,CASSLPGQEGYEQYF
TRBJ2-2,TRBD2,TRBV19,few,TGTGCCAGTAGTATTGGCGGGGGGGCCGGGGAGCTGTTTTTT,CASSIGGGAGELFF
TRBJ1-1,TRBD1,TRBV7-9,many,TGTGCCAGCAGTTTACAGGGGGCGCGCACTGAAGCTTTCTTT,CASSLQGARTEAFF
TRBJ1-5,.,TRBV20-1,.,TGCAGTGCTAGAGGACAGTTCAATCAGCCCCAGCATTTT,CSARGQFNQPQHF
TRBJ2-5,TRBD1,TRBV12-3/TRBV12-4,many,TGTGCCAGCAGGGGGACAGGGCGTGAAGAGACCCAGTACTTC,CASRGTGREETQYF
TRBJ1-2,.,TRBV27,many,TGTGCCAGCAGTTCCCTCAGAAATGGTGGCTACACCTTC,CASSSLRNGGYTF
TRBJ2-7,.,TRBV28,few,TGTGCCAGCCGGACGGCAACCTACGAGCAGTACTTC,CASRTATYEQYF
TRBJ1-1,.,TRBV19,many,TGTGCCAGTACTTATAACGAGAACACTGAAGCTTTCTTT,CASTYNENTEAFF
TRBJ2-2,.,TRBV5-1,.,TGCGCCAGCAGCTTGGATGGGACCAACACCGGGGAGCTGTTTTTT,CASSLDGTNTGELFF
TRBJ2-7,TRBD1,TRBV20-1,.,TGCAGTGCTAGAGATAGGGACAGGGCTACGGGAGAGCAGTACTTC,CSARDRDRATGEQYF
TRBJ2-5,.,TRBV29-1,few,TGCAGCGTTGAGGGCTCCGGAGAGACCCAGTACTTC,CSVEGSGETQYF
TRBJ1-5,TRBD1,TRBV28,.,TGTGCCAGCGGGACAGGGACAGATGCTCAGCCCCAGCATTTT,CASGTGTDAQPQHF
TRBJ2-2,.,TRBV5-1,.,TGCGCCAGCAGCTTGGCACAGTCCGGGGAGCTGTTTTTT,CASSLAQSGELFF
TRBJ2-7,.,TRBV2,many,TGTGCCAGCACCCTGGGGCCGTCCTACGAGCAGTACTTC,CASTLGPSYEQYF
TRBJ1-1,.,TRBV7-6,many,TGTGCCAGCAGCTTATCGGGGAGGGAAGCTTTCTTT,CASSLSGREAFF
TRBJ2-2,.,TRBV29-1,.,TGCAGCGCCAACCTCGCAGGGAACACCGGGGAGCTGTTTTTT,CSANLAGNTGELFF
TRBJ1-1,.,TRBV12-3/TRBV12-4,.,TGTGCCAGCGGACTTCGACTGGGGGGGACTGAAGCTTTCTTT,CASGLRLGGTEAFF
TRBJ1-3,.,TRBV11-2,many,TGTGCCAGCAGCCCAGGCGTCGTCCTTACTCCCCAAAACACCATATATTTT,CASSPGVVLTPQNTIYF
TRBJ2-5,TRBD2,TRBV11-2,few,TGTGCCAGCAGCCATCAGCTACTAGCGGGGGGAAGGGAGACCCAGTACTTC,CASSHQLLAGGRETQYF
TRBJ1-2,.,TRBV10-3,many,TGTGCCATCAGTGCTCAGGGGAACTATGGCTACACCTTC,CAISAQGNYGYTF
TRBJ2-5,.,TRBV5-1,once,TGCACCAGCAGCTTGGAAGGAGCGGACGCGGGCATCCAAGAGACCCAGTACTTC,CTSSLEGADAGIQETQYF